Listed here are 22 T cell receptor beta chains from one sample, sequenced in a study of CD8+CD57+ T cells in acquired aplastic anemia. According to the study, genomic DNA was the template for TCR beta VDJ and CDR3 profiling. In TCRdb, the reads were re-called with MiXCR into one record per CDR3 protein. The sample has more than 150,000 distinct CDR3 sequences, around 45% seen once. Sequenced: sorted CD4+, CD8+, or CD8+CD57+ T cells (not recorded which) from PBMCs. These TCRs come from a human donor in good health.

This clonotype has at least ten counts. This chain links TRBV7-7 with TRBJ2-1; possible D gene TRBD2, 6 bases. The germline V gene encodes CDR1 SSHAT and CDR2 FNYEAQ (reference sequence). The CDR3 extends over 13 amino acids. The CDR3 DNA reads TGTGCTAGCGGCCCTTCGTCCCTTTCTCCCCAGTTCTTC. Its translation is CASGPSSLSPQFF.

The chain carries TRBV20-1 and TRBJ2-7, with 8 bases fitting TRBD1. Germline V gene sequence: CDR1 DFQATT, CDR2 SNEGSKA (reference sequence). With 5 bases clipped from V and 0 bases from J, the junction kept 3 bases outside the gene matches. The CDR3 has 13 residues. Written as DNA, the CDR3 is TGCAGTGCTGAGGACAGGGCCTCCTACGAGCAGTACTTC. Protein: CSAEDRASYEQYF.

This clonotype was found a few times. CDR3 sequence reads: CASSPGQGWGEKLFF. In nucleotides, the CDR3 is TGTGCCAGCTCACCGGGACAGGGCTGGGGTGAAAAACTGTTTTTT. The chain couples TRBV18 to TRBJ1-4; 9 bases align to TRBD1. V was pared by 3 bases and J by 7 bases, with 6 bases of the junction left unmatched. The CDR3 loop spans 15 amino acids. CDR1 and CDR2 from the germline V gene are KGHSH and LQKENI. Full variable domain (remainder filled in from reference TRBV18 and TRBJ1-4): NAGVMQNPRHLVRRRGQEARLRCSPMKGHSHVYWYRQLPEEGLKFMVYLQKENIIDESGMPKERFSAEFPKEGPSILRIQQVVRGDSAAYFCASSPGQGWGEKLFFGSGTQLSVL.

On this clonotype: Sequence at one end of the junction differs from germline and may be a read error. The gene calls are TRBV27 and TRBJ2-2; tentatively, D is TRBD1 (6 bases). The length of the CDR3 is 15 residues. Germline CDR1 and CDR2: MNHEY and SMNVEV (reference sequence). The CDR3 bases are TGTGTCAGCAGTTCTACAGGGCTGAACACCGGGGAGCTGTTTTTT. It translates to CVSSSTGLNTGELFF.

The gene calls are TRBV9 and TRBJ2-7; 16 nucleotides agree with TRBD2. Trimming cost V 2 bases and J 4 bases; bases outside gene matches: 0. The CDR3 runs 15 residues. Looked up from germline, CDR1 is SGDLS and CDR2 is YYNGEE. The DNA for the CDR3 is TGTGCCAGCAGCGTGGGACTAGCGGGAGGGTACGAGCAGTACTTC. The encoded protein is CASSVGLAGGYEQYF.

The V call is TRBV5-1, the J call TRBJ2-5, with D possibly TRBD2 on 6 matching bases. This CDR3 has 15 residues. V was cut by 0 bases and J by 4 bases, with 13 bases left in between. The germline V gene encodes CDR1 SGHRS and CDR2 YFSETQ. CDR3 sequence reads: CASSLDGTYGETQYF. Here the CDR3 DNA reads TGCGCCAGCAGCTTGGATGGGACTTATGGAGAGACCCAGTACTTC.

The CDR3 DNA reads TGTGCCAGTAATCGGAGGGGGGGCGATAGTGGCTACACCTTC. Protein sequence: CASNRRGGDSGYTF. This rearrangement joins TRBV19 to TRBJ1-2; TRBD1 is a possible D gene (6 bases). Trimming shortened V by 7 bases and J by 7 bases, and 19 bases separated the two germline ends. CDR1 and CDR2 (germline): LNHDA, SQIVND (reference sequence). The CDR3 has 14 residues.

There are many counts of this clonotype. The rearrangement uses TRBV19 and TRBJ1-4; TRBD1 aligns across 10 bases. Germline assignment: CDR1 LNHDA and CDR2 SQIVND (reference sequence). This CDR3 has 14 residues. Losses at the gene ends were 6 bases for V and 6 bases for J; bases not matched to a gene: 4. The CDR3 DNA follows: TGTGCCAGTAGCGGAGGGACAGGGGATGAAAAACTGTTTTTT. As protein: CASSGGTGDEKLFF.

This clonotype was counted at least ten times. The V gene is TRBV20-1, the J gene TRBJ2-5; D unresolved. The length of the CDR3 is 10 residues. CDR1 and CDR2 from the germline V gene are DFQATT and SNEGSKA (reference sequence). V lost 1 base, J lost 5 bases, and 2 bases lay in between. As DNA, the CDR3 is TGCAGTGCTAGAGGCGAGACCCAGTACTTC. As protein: CSARGETQYF.

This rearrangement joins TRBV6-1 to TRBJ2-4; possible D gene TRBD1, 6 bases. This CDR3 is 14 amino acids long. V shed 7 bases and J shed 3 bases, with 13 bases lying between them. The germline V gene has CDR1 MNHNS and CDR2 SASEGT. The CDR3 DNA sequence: TGTGCCAGCATCAAACAGGGTGGCAAAAACATTCAGTACTTC. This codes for CASIKQGGKNIQYF.

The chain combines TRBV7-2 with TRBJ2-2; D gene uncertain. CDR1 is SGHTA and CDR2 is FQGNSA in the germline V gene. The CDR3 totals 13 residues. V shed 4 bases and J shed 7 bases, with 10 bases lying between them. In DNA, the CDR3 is TGTGCCAGCAGCTCCAGACATGACGGGGAGCTGTTTTTT. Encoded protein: CASSSRHDGELFF.

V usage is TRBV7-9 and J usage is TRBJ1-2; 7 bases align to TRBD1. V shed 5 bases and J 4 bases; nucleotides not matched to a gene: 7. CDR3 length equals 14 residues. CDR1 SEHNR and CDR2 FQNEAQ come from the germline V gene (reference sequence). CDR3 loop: CASSQTGPRYGYTF. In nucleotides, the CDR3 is TGTGCCAGCAGCCAGACAGGGCCCCGCTATGGCTACACCTTC.

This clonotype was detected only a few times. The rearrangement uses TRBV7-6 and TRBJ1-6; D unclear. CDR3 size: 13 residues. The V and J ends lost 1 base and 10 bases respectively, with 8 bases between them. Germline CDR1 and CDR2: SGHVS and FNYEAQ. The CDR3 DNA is TGTGCCAGCAGCTTAGGCGCAAGCTCACCCCTCCACTTT. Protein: CASSLGASSPLHF.

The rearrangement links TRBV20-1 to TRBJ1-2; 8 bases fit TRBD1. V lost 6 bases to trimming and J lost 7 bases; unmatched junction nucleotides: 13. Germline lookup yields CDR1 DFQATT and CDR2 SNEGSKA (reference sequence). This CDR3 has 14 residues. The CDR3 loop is CSAPTPGTGGGYTF. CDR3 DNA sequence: TGCAGTGCGCCGACCCCTGGGACAGGAGGTGGCTACACCTTC.

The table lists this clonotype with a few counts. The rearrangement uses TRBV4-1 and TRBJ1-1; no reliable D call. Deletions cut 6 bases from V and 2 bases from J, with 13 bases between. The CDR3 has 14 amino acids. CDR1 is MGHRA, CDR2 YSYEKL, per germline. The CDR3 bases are TGCGCCAGCAGATCAGCCCGGGGAAACACTGAAGCTTTCTTT. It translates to CASRSARGNTEAFF.

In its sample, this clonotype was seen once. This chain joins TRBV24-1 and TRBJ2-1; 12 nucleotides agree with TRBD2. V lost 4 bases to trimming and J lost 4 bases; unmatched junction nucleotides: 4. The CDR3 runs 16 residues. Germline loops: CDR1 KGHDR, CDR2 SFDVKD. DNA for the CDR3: TGTGCCACCAGTGAGCTAGCGGGAGGGCCGTACAATGAGCAGTTCTTC. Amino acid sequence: CATSELAGGPYNEQFF.

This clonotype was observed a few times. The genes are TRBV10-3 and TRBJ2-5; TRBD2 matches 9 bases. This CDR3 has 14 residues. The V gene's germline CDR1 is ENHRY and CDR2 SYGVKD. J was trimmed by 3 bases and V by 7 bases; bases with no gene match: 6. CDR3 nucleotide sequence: TGTGCCATCACGGCTAGCGGGGCAAAAGAGACCCAGTACTTC. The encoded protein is CAITASGAKETQYF.

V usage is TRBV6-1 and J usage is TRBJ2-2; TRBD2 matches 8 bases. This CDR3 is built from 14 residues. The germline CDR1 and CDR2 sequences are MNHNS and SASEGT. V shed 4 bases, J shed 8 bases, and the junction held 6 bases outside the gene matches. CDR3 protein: CASSATSVRGELFF. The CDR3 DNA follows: TGTGCCAGCAGTGCGACTAGCGTACGTGGGGAGCTGTTTTTT.

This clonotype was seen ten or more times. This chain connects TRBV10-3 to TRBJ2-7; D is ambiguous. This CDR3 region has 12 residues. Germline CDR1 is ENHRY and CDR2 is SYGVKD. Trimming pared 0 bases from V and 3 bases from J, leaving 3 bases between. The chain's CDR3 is CAISESRYEQYF. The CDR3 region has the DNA TGTGCCATCAGTGAGTCCCGCTACGAGCAGTACTTC.

CDR3 loop: CASSPTPHLRQGYGEKLFF. The CDR3 region has the DNA TGCGCCAGCAGCCCCACGCCCCATTTACGACAGGGATATGGTGAAAAACTGTTTTTT. V gene TRBV4-1 combines with J gene TRBJ1-4; 7 nucleotides line up with TRBD1. The CDR3 length is 19 residues. CDR1 is MGHRA and CDR2 is YSYEKL in the germline V gene. Trimming at V came to 4 bases and at J to 7 bases, leaving 21 bases not matched to a gene.

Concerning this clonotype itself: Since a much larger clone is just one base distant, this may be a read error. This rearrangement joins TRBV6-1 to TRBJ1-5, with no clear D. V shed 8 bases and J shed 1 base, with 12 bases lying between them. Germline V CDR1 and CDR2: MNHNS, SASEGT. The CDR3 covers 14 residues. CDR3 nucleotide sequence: TGTGCCAGCGGAGGCATGGGAAGCAATCAGCCCCAGCATTTT. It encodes CASGGMGSNQPQHF.

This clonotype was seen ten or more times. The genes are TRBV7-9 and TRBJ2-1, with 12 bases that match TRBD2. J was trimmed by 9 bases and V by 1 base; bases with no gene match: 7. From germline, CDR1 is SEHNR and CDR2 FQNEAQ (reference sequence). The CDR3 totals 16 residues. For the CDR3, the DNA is TGTGCCAGCAGCTTAGAGAGACTAGCGGGAGTGGGTGAGCAGTTCTTC. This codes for CASSLERLAGVGEQFF.